This T cell receptor (beta chain) was documented in a study of cytomegalovirus exposure and HLA in healthy donors. As for this clone: Its antigen is unidentified.

The CDR3 extends over 15 amino acids. Trimming left V 1 base short and J 2 bases short, with 9 bases between. The germline gives CDR1 MDHEN, CDR2 SYDVKM. Study observations and caveats: Reports showed the classifier diagnosing cytomegalovirus status with high specificity and sensitivity.

Only in-frame clones appear in the TCRdb table, and some are missing; sequencing was by immunoSEQ multiplex PCR. In the table there are 200,000 to 300,000 clones, around 90% of which are singletons. Sequencing was carried out using PBMCs. The receptor comes from a woman between 25 and 40 years old in good health and CMV-seronegative. The J gene is TRBJ1-5, the V gene TRBV28; D remains unclear. The CDR3 spells CASSLLINGNQPQHF. The CDR3 nucleotides read TGTGCCAGCAGTTTATTAATAAATGGCAATCAGCCCCAGCATTTT.